The 28 T cell receptor beta chains given below trace back to one sample, sequenced in a study of blood T cell repertoires in COVID-19. Only in-frame clones appear in the TCRdb table, and some are missing; sequencing was by immunoSEQ multiplex PCR. The sample has more than 150,000 clones; approximately 84% are singletons. The sequenced sample consisted of peripheral blood. The receptors stem from a man between 18 and 29 years old with active or convalescent COVID-19.

The CDR3 nucleotides are TGTGCCAGCAGTTCCAGGGGTCAGGACACCTTC. Translated, it gives CASSSRGQDTF. This sequence joins TRBV28 and TRBJ1-2, with TRBD1 as a possible D gene (6 bases). CDR3 length equals 11 residues. Looked up from germline, CDR1 is MDHEN and CDR2 is SYDVKM. The germline V and J ends were trimmed by 4 bases and 12 bases, with 12 bases remaining between them.

The CDR3: CATSGQIQGGGYTF. The CDR3 nucleotides are TGTGCCACCAGCGGACAAATACAGGGAGGGGGCTACACCTTC. The chain recombines TRBV15 with TRBJ1-2, with D possibly matching TRBD1 (6 bases). The V gene's germline CDR1 is LNHNV and CDR2 YYDKDF (reference sequence). The CDR3 is made up of 14 amino acids. Trimming removed 5 bases from V and 8 bases from J, with 18 bases in between.

This clone was found many times. The rearrangement joins TRBV5-1 to TRBJ2-3; D is undetermined. The V end lost 4 bases, the J end lost 0 bases, and 9 bases lay between the germline ends. This CDR3 contains 14 residues. The germline V gene has CDR1 SGHRS and CDR2 YFSETQ. The DNA of the CDR3 is TGCGCCAGCAGCGTGACTCCTAGCACAGATACGCAGTATTTT. Translating it yields CASSVTPSTDTQYF.

The V call is TRBV28, the J call TRBJ2-1, with a possible D match to TRBD1 (6 bases). CDR3 length: 15 residues. The germline V gene encodes CDR1 MDHEN and CDR2 SYDVKM. The V end lost 3 bases, the J end lost 8 bases, and 17 bases lay between the germline ends. This CDR3 is CASSFTGSGFDEQFF. The CDR3 nucleotides read TGTGCCAGCAGTTTTACAGGGTCGGGGTTCGATGAGCAGTTCTTC.

V is TRBV5-1 and J is TRBJ1-1; 10 nucleotides line up with TRBD1. J gave up 3 bases and V 3 bases, and 5 bases lay outside the gene matches. The CDR3 is made up of 15 amino acids. Germline loops: CDR1 SGHRS, CDR2 YFSETQ. As DNA, the CDR3 is TGCGCCAGCAGCTCCGGACAGGGGGGGGACACTGAAGCTTTCTTT. Its translation is CASSSGQGGDTEAFF.

This chain connects TRBV5-4 to TRBJ2-2; 12 bases match TRBD2. With 4 bases clipped from V and 4 bases from J, the junction kept 5 bases outside the gene matches. Germline V gives CDR1 SGHNT, CDR2 YYREEE (reference sequence). The CDR3 is made up of 16 amino acids. CDR3 protein: CASSKGLAGTTGELFF. The CDR3 nucleotides read TGTGCCAGCAGCAAAGGACTAGCGGGGACCACCGGGGAGCTGTTTTTT.

The chain combines TRBV13 with TRBJ1-2, with unresolved D. This CDR3 spans 15 amino acids. Trimming cost V 2 bases and J 0 bases, with 10 bases left between them. Germline V gives CDR1 PRHDT, CDR2 FYEKMQ (reference sequence). CDR3 sequence: CASSLLSQSNYGYTF. CDR3 DNA sequence: TGTGCCAGCAGCTTATTAAGTCAGTCTAACTATGGCTACACCTTC.

The chain has TRBV5-1 and TRBJ2-3, with 8 bases fitting TRBD2. The CDR3 contains 14 residues. Germline lookup yields CDR1 SGHRS and CDR2 YFSETQ. J gave up 5 bases and V 5 bases, and 7 bases lay outside the gene matches. CDR3 region: CASRQRGGRDTQYF. The DNA of the CDR3 is TGCGCCAGCAGACAACGGGGGGGCCGAGATACGCAGTATTTT.

V is TRBV11-2 and J is TRBJ1-6; 8 positions match TRBD1. Germline loops: CDR1 SGHAT, CDR2 FQNNGV. This CDR3 region has 17 residues. V lost 3 bases, J lost 0 bases, and 4 bases stayed unmatched. This CDR3 reads CASSFQGASSYNSPLHF. CDR3 bases: TGTGCCAGCAGCTTCCAGGGGGCTAGCTCCTATAATTCACCCCTCCACTTT.

This clone was recorded a few times. In DNA form, the CDR3 reads TGTGCCAGAAGCCCGGGACAGAATAATGAAAAACTGTTTTTT. Translated, it gives CARSPGQNNEKLFF. This chain joins TRBV5-3 and TRBJ1-4; 7 nucleotides line up with TRBD1. TRBV5-3 qualifies as an ORF whose function is uncertain. This CDR3 spans 14 amino acids. Unmatched junction bases numbered 4, after V lost 4 bases and J lost 4 bases.

The chain is built from TRBV2 and TRBJ2-3, with D hard to call. Germline lookup yields CDR1 SNHLY and CDR2 FYNNEI. This CDR3 comprises 16 residues. Trimming took 8 bases from V and 2 from J, leaving 20 bases between them. This chain's CDR3 is CASGALRSSATDTQYF. The DNA of the CDR3 is TGTGCCAGCGGTGCGCTTAGGTCTAGTGCCACAGATACGCAGTATTTT.

With regard to this clone: Other nucleotide sequences in the sample specify the same CDR3. The J gene is TRBJ2-7, the V gene TRBV27; no firm D call. The CDR3 has 15 amino acids. Germline CDR1 MNHEY, CDR2 SMNVEV (reference sequence). The V end was cut by 3 bases, the J end by 0 bases, with 12 bases between. The CDR3 DNA is TGTGCCAGCAGTTTGAGTGACTCAAGCTCCTACGAGCAGTACTTC. This codes for CASSLSDSSSYEQYF.

V is TRBV2 and J is TRBJ1-6; D not certain. Germline assignment: CDR1 SNHLY and CDR2 FYNNEI. Trimming stripped 2 bases from V and 0 bases from J, with 11 bases between. The CDR3 loop spans 17 amino acids. The CDR3 region is CASSERSGSSYNSPLHF. CDR3 in DNA: TGTGCCAGCAGTGAACGGAGTGGGAGCTCCTATAATTCACCCCTCCACTTT.

The chain joins TRBV5-1 to TRBJ1-1; weak D call: TRBD1 (5 bases). V lost 4 bases and J 1 base, leaving 14 bases between the germline ends. The V gene's germline CDR1 is SGHRS and CDR2 YFSETQ. The CDR3 sequence is 15 residues long. The CDR3 DNA follows: TGCGCCAGCAGCCCTTCCACAGGTTCGAACACTGAAGCTTTCTTT. Its protein is CASSPSTGSNTEAFF.

CDR3 sequence (DNA): TGTGCCACCCAATTTGGAGTAGGGCAGTTCTTC. This encodes CATQFGVGQFF. The chain employs TRBV25-1 and TRBJ2-1; D is undetermined. The CDR3 sequence is 11 residues long. CDR1 is MGHDK, CDR2 SYGVNS, per germline. The germline V and J ends were trimmed by 10 bases and 12 bases, with 16 bases remaining between them.

This clone has a single count. This chain uses TRBV12-5 with TRBJ2-2; 9 positions agree with TRBD2. There are 16 residues in the CDR3. Trimming took 0 bases from V and 4 from J; bases not matched to a gene: 3. CDR1 and CDR2 (germline): LGHNT, FRNRAP. Written as DNA, the CDR3 is TGTGCTAGTGGTTTGGTAGCGGGGGGTCTCACCGGGGAGCTGTTTTTT. It yields the protein CASGLVAGGLTGELFF. Filled out from reference TRBV12-5 and TRBJ2-2, the complete variable domain reads DARVTQTPRHKVTEMGQEVTMRCQPILGHNTVFWYRQTMMQGLELLAYFRNRAPLDDSGMPKDRFSAEMPDATLATLKIQPSEPRDSAVYFCASGLVAGGLTGELFFGEGSRLTVL.

The V gene is TRBV4-1, the J gene TRBJ2-7, with TRBD1 identical over 9 bases. V lost 3 bases and J lost 6; bases outside the gene matches: 6. Germline assignment: CDR1 MGHRA and CDR2 YSYEKL. This CDR3 region has 14 residues. CDR3 sequence: CASSQDRGLSEQYF. Here the CDR3 DNA reads TGCGCCAGCAGCCAGGACAGGGGTCTCTCCGAGCAGTACTTC.

This rearrangement joins TRBV9 to TRBJ2-1, with 12 bases lining up with TRBD2. Germline CDR1 and CDR2: SGDLS and YYNGEE. V trimming: 2 bases; J trimming: 5 bases; junction bases outside the gene matches: 5. The CDR3 runs 16 residues. This chain's CDR3 is CASSVLLAGGNNEQFF. The CDR3, as DNA: TGTGCCAGCAGCGTCCTTCTAGCGGGGGGGAACAATGAGCAGTTCTTC.

This clone has more than one count but fewer than ten. This chain connects TRBV4-1 to TRBJ1-1; TRBD1 agrees at 9 bases. The CDR3 has 16 residues. The V gene end was trimmed by 3 bases and the J gene end by 1 base; junction bases not matched to a gene: 6. Germline V lookup: CDR1 MGHRA, CDR2 YSYEKL. CDR3 DNA sequence: TGCGCCAGCAGCCAGGAGGGACAGGGAGGGAACACTGAAGCTTTCTTT. This sequence encodes CASSQEGQGGNTEAFF.

This clone has just one count. The genes are TRBV19 and TRBJ2-1; 10 nucleotides line up with TRBD2. Germline V gives CDR1 LNHDA, CDR2 SQIVND (reference sequence). The CDR3 is 16 amino acids. V lost 4 bases and J lost 3; bases outside the gene matches: 6. The CDR3 DNA follows: TGTGCCAGTAGTAGCTCCTTAGCGGGGGGCTACAATGAGCAGTTCTTC. This gives the protein CASSSSLAGGYNEQFF. Full variable domain (missing parts from reference TRBV19 and TRBJ2-1): DGGITQSPKYLFRKEGQNVTLSCEQNLNHDAMYWYRQDPGQGLRLIYYSQIVNDFQKGDIAEGYSVSREKKESFPLTVTSAQKNPTAFYLCASSSSLAGGYNEQFFGPGTRLTVL.

V gene TRBV4-1 combines with J gene TRBJ2-1, with D perhaps matching TRBD1 (6 bases). Trimming stripped 0 bases from V and 12 bases from J, with 15 bases between. The CDR3 loop spans 14 amino acids. Per the germline V gene, CDR1 is MGHRA and CDR2 is YSYEKL. The CDR3 protein is CASSQDLRGYGQFF. CDR3 coding DNA: TGCGCCAGCAGCCAAGATCTGAGGGGGTATGGGCAGTTCTTC.

This sequence joins TRBV7-8 and TRBJ1-2; D ambiguous. CDR1 is SGHVS, CDR2 FQNEAQ, per germline. This CDR3 is built from 14 residues. Trimming pared 1 base from V and 4 bases from J, leaving 10 bases between. DNA of the CDR3: TGTGCCAGCAGCTTAGTGGCGGGCAGCTATGGCTACACCTTC. It specifies CASSLVAGSYGYTF.

The chain combines TRBV19 with TRBJ2-2, with 7 bases aligning to TRBD2. Germline V gives CDR1 LNHDA, CDR2 SQIVND (reference sequence). The CDR3 consists of 16 residues. The V segment lost 5 bases and the J segment 4 bases; nucleotides outside the gene matches: 10. The CDR3 loop reads CASSVGGRRATGELFF. DNA for the CDR3: TGTGCCAGTAGTGTCGGGGGGAGACGGGCCACCGGGGAGCTGTTTTTT. Full variable domain (remainder filled in from reference TRBV19 and TRBJ2-2): DGGITQSPKYLFRKEGQNVTLSCEQNLNHDAMYWYRQDPGQGLRLIYYSQIVNDFQKGDIAEGYSVSREKKESFPLTVTSAQKNPTAFYLCASSVGGRRATGELFFGEGSRLTVL.

The chain combines TRBV19 with TRBJ2-5, with D possibly matching TRBD2 (5 bases). The CDR3 runs 14 residues. CDR1 LNHDA and CDR2 SQIVND come from the germline V gene (reference sequence). V shed 5 bases and J shed 5 bases, with 15 bases lying between them. CDR3 DNA sequence: TGTGCCAGTAGTTCGGCAGGACTGTTGGAGACCCAGTACTTC. Translation: CASSSAGLLETQYF.

For the CDR3, the DNA is TGCGCCAGCAGCTTTTTTCATGACAGAAGCACAGATACGCAGTATTTT. This gives the protein CASSFFHDRSTDTQYF. The chain couples TRBV5-1 to TRBJ2-3; maybe TRBD1 (5 bases). V was trimmed by 2 bases and J by 0 bases, leaving 13 bases between them. The CDR3 consists of 16 residues. Germline CDR1 and CDR2: SGHRS and YFSETQ.

The chain is built from TRBV13 and TRBJ2-1, with TRBD2 as a possible D gene (6 bases). The CDR3 length is 16 residues. Germline values: CDR1 PRHDT, CDR2 FYEKMQ (reference sequence). V lost 5 bases, J lost 10 bases, and 24 bases lay in between. The CDR3 is CASSPRLEIILGEQFF. The DNA of the CDR3 is TGTGCCAGCAGCCCGCGACTAGAAATAATCTTAGGCGAGCAGTTCTTC.

The gene calls are TRBV19 and TRBJ1-2; TRBD1 aligns across 7 bases. J gave up 4 bases and V 5 bases, and 10 bases lay outside the gene matches. Germline V CDR1 and CDR2: LNHDA, SQIVND (reference sequence). The CDR3 length is 15 residues. The CDR3 here is CASSVHRGNGYGYTF. The CDR3 DNA follows: TGTGCCAGTAGTGTCCACAGGGGTAACGGCTATGGCTACACCTTC.

V gene TRBV29-1 combines with J gene TRBJ2-7; D possibly corresponds to TRBD1 (6 bases). There are 13 residues in the CDR3. Germline CDR1 and CDR2: SQVTM and ANQGSEA. Trimming removed 1 base from V and 0 bases from J, with 7 bases in between. CDR3 DNA sequence: TGCAGCGTTGAAGCGGACAGCTCCTACGAGCAGTACTTC. As protein: CSVEADSSYEQYF.